The text below deals with one T cell receptor beta chain. Which antigen it targets is not known. No much larger clone exists at a distance of one base, and base qualities are not known. This record belongs to a study of T cell repertoires in cytomegalovirus infection (dated by TCRdb to the late 2010s). Background for the entire study: Because public TCR beta signatures pointed to carriage of CMV infection together with the matching HLA type, the HLA type of each donor mattered for the analysis.

TCRdb shows the sequencer as Illumina HiSeq 1500. TCRdb cleaned the public reads at Q25 with fastp, built clones with MiXCR and kept in-frame beta chains. Each entry merges the rows of one CDR3 protein and shows their most common DNA and genes. The sample table records hundreds of thousands of distinct CDR3 sequences; approximately 24% of these occur just once. Of the sample, 6.5% to 10% is held by the ten largest clones. General conclusions and limits of the study: Carriers of CMV infection plus the relevant HLA type were discriminated by the cumulative frequency of public TCR beta family members in the study cohort and in an independent roughly 350-donor cohort. The ex vivo response was dominated by HLA-C-restricted CMV-specific TCR beta clonotypes, and the single most frequent clonotype in two of eight donors was supplied by these HLA-C-restricted clonotypes.

The cysteine opens and the phenylalanine closes a CDR3 of 14 amino acids. The DNA shown is the 42-base CDR3, in frame from base 1. For CDR1 and CDR2, the germline V gene (reference sequence) lists LNHDA and SQIVND. V is clipped by 7 bases and J by 6 bases, and the sequence between their germline boundaries is 17 bases long. Sequenced material: CD8+ T cells from PBMCs. This sequence uses TRBV19 and TRBJ2-3, and TRBD2 may be the D gene, going by 6 matching bases. The origin of this receptor is a human donor in good health (CMV status not recorded). Some clones in this sample may be carry-over from other donors' samples. The bases are TGTGCCAGTACCCAGCGGGTAGCGGCCGATACGCAGTATTTT. This is translated as CASTQRVAADTQYF.